The source of this TCR beta chain is a study of spatial heterogeneity in lung cancer. As for the study in general: Across tumor regions, counts of TCR transcripts showed a strong correlation with a T cell module score derived from matched bulk RNA-seq. Study results and limitations: Tumors with more nonsynonymous mutations had more expanded intratumoral alpha and beta TCRs.

In this sample, this clonotype turned up many times. Antigen specificity is unknown. Specified time point: sample taken at primary tumor resection. Samples were donated by 72 untreated early-stage non-small cell lung cancer patients. Frozen PBMC, nontumor lung or tumor provided whole RNA, which was sequenced unsorted. A single record per CDR3 protein comes from TCRdb applying MiXCR to the 5' RACE reads. The table has about 30,000 distinct CDR3 sequences, 7% to 7.5% seen once. The CDR3 is 13 residues long. The ends lost 11 bases at V and 0 bases at J; junction bases unmatched: 4. CDR1 SEHNR and CDR2 FQNEAQ come from the germline V gene (reference sequence).

The chain recombines TRBV7-9 with TRBJ2-1, with TRBD2 matching over 7 bases. The clonotype originates from a male donor with early-stage non-small cell lung cancer. Here the sequenced sample was lung tumor tissue, taken at surgery. CDR3 amino acids: CAASGSSYNEQFF. CDR3 DNA sequence: TGTGCCGCTAGCGGAAGCTCCTACAATGAGCAGTTCTTC.